This paragraph covers one T cell receptor beta chain sequence. The sample belongs to a study of blood T cell repertoires in COVID-19. Study information: The origin of the acute and convalescent COVID-19 samples was the United States, Italy and Spain.

V was clipped by 5 bases and J by 4 bases; unmatched bases: 6. Germline CDR1 is SGHTA and CDR2 is FQGTGA. The CDR3 spans 15 residues. Generated by immunoSEQ multiplex PCR, the TCRdb table keeps only in-frame clones and is missing some. The repertoire holds some 230,000 clones, with roughly 84% as singletons. The sequenced material came from peripheral blood. The TCR comes from a woman between 55 and 75 years old who had recovered from COVID-19. The chain couples TRBV7-3 to TRBJ2-1, with 9 bases identical to TRBD2. The CDR3 spells CASSPAGGRYNEQFF. The CDR3 DNA follows: TGTGCCAGCAGCCCTGCGGGGGGGAGGTACAATGAGCAGTTCTTC.